The 19 T cell receptor beta chains below all came from one sample that was sequenced in a study of blood T cell repertoires in COVID-19. The data were produced by immunoSEQ multiplex PCR, yet TCRdb's version contains in-frame clones alone and is incomplete. Counted here are over 45,000 clones, around 88% occurring once; the ten biggest clones make up about 5%. Input material: peripheral blood. These receptors were taken from a human donor in a cohort sampled during active COVID-19.

The chain is built from TRBV4-2 and TRBJ1-6, with TRBD1 matching 7 bases. CDR3 length: 18 residues. The germline V gene encodes CDR1 LGHNA and CDR2 YNFKEQ. J lost 10 bases, V lost 0 bases, and 15 bases had no gene match. The CDR3 loop is CASSQEWLGEGADSPLHF. CDR3 coding DNA: TGTGCCAGCAGCCAAGAGTGGCTAGGCGAGGGGGCTGACTCACCCCTCCACTTT.

The chain joins TRBV7-2 to TRBJ2-1; D is possibly TRBD2 (5 bases). Per germline, CDR1 SGHTA and CDR2 FQGNSA. V was clipped by 5 bases and J by 12 bases, with 14 bases between them. The length of the CDR3 is 12 residues. The CDR3, as DNA: TGTGCCAGCAGCCTCACTAGTTTGACGCAGTTCTTC. Translating gives CASSLTSLTQFF.

The chain couples TRBV30 to TRBJ2-2, with 10 bases identical to TRBD1. The ends lost 3 bases at V and 6 bases at J; junction bases unmatched: 4. From germline, CDR1 is GTSNPN and CDR2 SVGIG (reference sequence). The CDR3 runs to 14 residues. CDR3 DNA: TGTGCCTGGAGAGACAGGGGGCCGGCCGGGGAGCTGTTTTTT. It specifies CAWRDRGPAGELFF.

This sequence joins TRBV6-5 and TRBJ1-5; D ambiguous. Trimming left V 8 bases short and J 4 bases short, with 6 bases between. Looked up from germline, CDR1 is MNHEY and CDR2 is SVGAGI. This CDR3 is built from 11 residues. The CDR3 DNA follows: TGTGCCAGCGCGAGTAATCAGCCCCAGCATTTT. Protein product: CASASNQPQHF.

V gene TRBV2 combines with J gene TRBJ1-4, with unresolved D. V was clipped by 8 bases and J by 4 bases, with 11 bases between them. The CDR3 length is 13 residues. CDR1 and CDR2 from the germline V gene are SNHLY and FYNNEI. The CDR3 protein is CASSRDHNEKLFF. Written as DNA, the CDR3 is TGTGCCAGCTCCCGGGATCATAATGAAAAACTGTTTTTT.

V usage is TRBV10-3 and J usage is TRBJ1-5, with a tentative D call TRBD1 (6 bases). With 8 bases removed from V and 4 bases from J, the gap between germline ends came to 15 bases. The germline V gene encodes CDR1 ENHRY and CDR2 SYGVKD. This CDR3 has 14 residues. CDR3 nucleotide sequence: TGTGCCATCGGCCGACAGGAGATTAATCAGCCCCAGCATTTT. Its translation is CAIGRQEINQPQHF.

This clone was counted only a few times. Other DNA sequences in the sample encode the same CDR3. The chain links TRBV12-3 or TRBV12-4 to TRBJ1-2; 7 bases are a match to TRBD1. The V and J ends lost 6 bases and 8 bases, in that order; junction bases with no gene match: 3. There are 11 residues in the CDR3. The CDR3 nucleotides read TGTGCCAGCAGCCCAGGGGGGGGCTACACCTTC. As protein: CASSPGGGYTF.

This chain joins TRBV18 and TRBJ1-3; no definite D call. V lost 6 bases to trimming and J lost 0 bases, with 15 bases between them. The V gene's germline CDR1 is KGHSH and CDR2 LQKENI. This CDR3 has 16 residues. CDR3 in amino acids: CASSPLAPSSGNTIYF. CDR3 nucleotides: TGTGCCAGCTCCCCCTTGGCACCTTCCTCTGGAAACACCATATATTTT.

A single count supports this clone. This chain joins TRBV20-1 and TRBJ2-7; no clear D. V was cut by 2 bases and J by 2 bases, with 4 bases left in between. The CDR3 loop spans 11 amino acids. Germline V gene sequence: CDR1 DFQATT, CDR2 SNEGSKA (reference sequence). The CDR3 region is CSARRAYEQYF. In DNA, the CDR3 is TGCAGTGCTAGACGAGCCTACGAGCAGTACTTC.

The V gene is TRBV18, the J gene TRBJ2-5; weak D call: TRBD2 (6 bases). V lost 2 bases and J lost 2, with 9 bases in between. CDR1 and CDR2 (germline): KGHSH, LQKENI. The CDR3 covers 14 residues. The CDR3 nucleotides read TGTGCCAGCTCACCATGGGGGAGGCAAGAGACCCAGTACTTC. This translates into CASSPWGRQETQYF.

CDR3 sequence reads: CASSLVGGGETQYF. CDR3 bases: TGTGCCAGCAGCTTAGTGGGGGGGGGCGAGACCCAGTACTTC. The J gene is TRBJ2-5, the V gene TRBV11-2; a possible D gene is TRBD2 (7 bases). The ends were cut back, 1 base at V and 5 bases at J, with 11 bases in the middle. Germline assignment: CDR1 SGHAT and CDR2 FQNNGV. The CDR3 is 14 amino acids.

V is TRBV5-8 and J is TRBJ1-6; D is ambiguous. This CDR3 spans 14 amino acids. V was shortened by 0 bases and J by 8 bases, with 9 bases between the two germline ends. Germline CDR1 is SGHTS and CDR2 is YDEGEE. CDR3 in DNA: TGTGCCAGCAGCTTGGGGGCCGAGTATTCACCCCTCCACTTT. Translation gives CASSLGAEYSPLHF. The full variable domain, completed using reference TRBV5-8 and TRBJ1-6, is EAGVTQSPTHLIKTRGQQATLRCSPISGHTSVYWYQQALGLGLQFLLWYDEGEERNRGNFPPRFSGRQFPNYSSELNVNALELEDSALYLCASSLGAEYSPLHFGNGTRLTVT.

The chain links TRBV10-1 to TRBJ2-2, with D possibly being TRBD2 (6 bases). CDR3 size: 13 residues. V was cut by 8 bases and J by 2 bases, with 9 bases left in between. The germline CDR1 and CDR2 sequences are WNHNN and SYGVQD (reference sequence). For the CDR3, the DNA is TGCGCCAGCTCGGGACTTAACACCGGGGAGCTGTTTTTT. Its translation: CASSGLNTGELFF.

As concerns this clone: One end of the junction fails to match germline, which may point to a read error. This chain uses TRBV7-7 with TRBJ2-3; 7 bases align to TRBD2. Germline V CDR1 and CDR2: SSHAT, FNYEAQ (reference sequence). The CDR3 spans 16 residues. CDR3 residues: CASSPEPGLRTDTQYF. Written as DNA, the CDR3 is TGTGCTAGCAGCCCCGAACCGGGACTACGCACAGATACGCAGTATTTT.

This clone has only a few counts. V and J are TRBV30 and TRBJ2-5; 7 nucleotides agree with TRBD2. CDR1 GTSNPN and CDR2 SVGIG come from the germline V gene (reference sequence). The trim removed 0 bases at V and 7 bases at J, leaving 11 bases unmatched. The CDR3 loop spans 15 amino acids. The CDR3 spells CAWSVKAFSSGTQYF. CDR3 in DNA: TGTGCCTGGAGTGTCAAGGCCTTCTCTAGCGGGACCCAGTACTTC.

The chain joins TRBV2 to TRBJ2-1; 7 bases match TRBD2. The V segment lost 5 bases and the J segment 6 bases; nucleotides outside the gene matches: 13. Looked up from germline, CDR1 is SNHLY and CDR2 is FYNNEI. CDR3 length equals 16 residues. In nucleotides, the CDR3 is TGTGCCAGCAGTAGACCCGGGGGGTATCAAGTCAATGAGCAGTTCTTC. Its protein product is CASSRPGGYQVNEQFF.

This chain uses TRBV6-5 with TRBJ1-6, with D maybe TRBD1 (5 bases). The CDR3 is 14 residues long. Germline V lookup: CDR1 MNHEY, CDR2 SVGAGI. The ends were cut back, 2 bases at V and 7 bases at J, with 9 bases in the middle. The DNA of the CDR3 is TGTGCCAGCAGTTACGGGACTCACAATTCACCCCTCCACTTT. Translated: CASSYGTHNSPLHF.

The V and J genes are TRBV2 and TRBJ2-1, with TRBD2 matching 16 bases. This CDR3 has 18 residues. J was trimmed by 0 bases and V by 6 bases; bases with no gene match: 5. Germline lookup yields CDR1 SNHLY and CDR2 FYNNEI. The CDR3 here is CASRPGTSGGASYNEQFF. In DNA form, the CDR3 reads TGTGCCAGCAGGCCCGGGACTAGCGGGGGGGCCTCCTACAATGAGCAGTTCTTC.

J is TRBJ1-2 and V is TRBV10-3, with 7 bases identical to TRBD1. J was trimmed by 4 bases and V by 6 bases; bases with no gene match: 11. The CDR3 length is 15 residues. In germline, CDR1 is ENHRY, CDR2 SYGVKD. The CDR3 DNA is TGTGCCATCAGCGGTAGGACAGGCTCCCTCTATGGCTACACCTTC. As protein: CAISGRTGSLYGYTF.